Sequencing of this T cell receptor beta chain was carried out in a study of blood T cell repertoires in COVID-19. Study-wide context: Material from acute and convalescent COVID-19 was sourced from the United States, Italy and Spain. PBMCs, B-cell-depleted T cells, or T cells provided the cDNA or gDNA that made up the material.

Authors' processing steps: Amplification of reference gene primers was used by the study to estimate nucleated cell counts. TCRdb keeps only in-frame clones here, not all; method: immunoSEQ multiplex PCR. V and J calls and clone size are those listed in that table; D and trimming were worked out from the DNA. Of approximately 70,000 clones in the sample, around 93% were seen once. The V gene's germline CDR1 is SGHNT and CDR2 YYREEE (reference sequence). The CDR3 spans 14 residues. Trimming shortened V by 0 bases and J by 3 bases, and 10 bases separated the two germline ends. The clonotype originates from a woman aged 60 to 75 with active COVID-19. Sequenced: peripheral blood. The rearrangement joins TRBV5-4 to TRBJ2-7, with TRBD2 as a possible D gene (6 bases). The CDR3, as DNA: TGTGCCAGCAGCTTGGAGGTGGGAGGCTACGAGCAGTACTTC. Translating it yields CASSLEVGGYEQYF.